What follows describes a single T cell receptor (beta chain). This record belongs to a study of shared clonotypes between healthy human individuals. The assay was immunoSEQ multiplex PCR, and TCRdb's table has in-frame clones only and misses some. Found here are roughly 490,000 clones, approximately 79% of them singletons; the top ten hold roughly 12%. The sequenced sample was PBMCs. This clonotype originated in a woman between 40 and 55 years old in good health. Some clones in this sample may be carry-over from other donors' samples.

The CDR3 here is CASAGTSNQETQYF. In DNA form, the CDR3 reads TGCGCCAGTGCCGGGACTAGCAACCAAGAGACCCAGTACTTC. The V gene is TRBV5-1, the J gene TRBJ2-5, with 9 positions matching TRBD2. V lost 8 bases and J lost 0; bases outside the gene matches: 5. The CDR3 runs to 14 residues. Germline V gene sequence: CDR1 SGHRS, CDR2 YFSETQ. Based on the CDR3 plus reference TRBV5-1 and TRBJ2-5, the full variable domain is KAGVTQTPRYLIKTRGQQVTLSCSPISGHRSVSWYQQTPGQGLQFLFEYFSETQRNKGNFPGRFSGRQFSNSRSEMNVSTLELGDSALYLCASAGTSNQETQYFGPGTRLLVL.